The 22 T cell receptor beta chains given below trace back to one sample, sequenced in a study of neoadjuvant anti-PD-1 for oral cavity cancer. The time point was: after neoadjuvant nivolumab, at surgical resection. Some clones are missing from TCRdb's copy, which holds only in-frame ones; the method was immunoSEQ multiplex PCR. The sample lists over 65,000 clones; about 90% were seen once. The starting material was PBMCs, obtained after nivolumab (anti-PD-1) treatment. The receptors originated from a person aged 40-85 years with oral cavity squamous cell carcinoma.

The chain employs TRBV5-1 and TRBJ1-6; no clear D. This CDR3 is 16 amino acids long. Per the germline V gene, CDR1 is SGHRS and CDR2 is YFSETQ. V was shortened by 3 bases and J by 1 base, with 11 bases between the two germline ends. This chain's CDR3 is CASSYTGVSYNSPLHF. The DNA of the CDR3 is TGCGCCAGCAGCTACACTGGGGTTTCCTATAATTCACCCCTCCACTTT.

The chain combines TRBV4-2 with TRBJ2-1; 8 nucleotides line up with TRBD1. CDR3 length: 16 residues. Germline CDR1 LGHNA, CDR2 YNFKEQ. V trimming: 1 base; J trimming: 8 bases; junction bases outside the gene matches: 10. The CDR3 coding sequence is TGTGCCAGCAGCCAAGGCGGCAGGGGGCAGGGCGATGAGCAGTTCTTC. Translating gives CASSQGGRGQGDEQFF.

The count of this clone is one. The rearrangement joins TRBV30 to TRBJ1-1; possibly TRBD1 for D (6 bases). V lost 6 bases and J 4 bases, leaving 12 bases between the germline ends. This CDR3 spans 12 amino acids. Germline CDR1 reads GTSNPN; CDR2 reads SVGIG (reference sequence). The CDR3 is CACQRDTTEAFF. CDR3 in DNA: TGTGCCTGTCAACGGGACACCACTGAAGCTTTCTTT.

The rearrangement links TRBV5-1 to TRBJ2-7, with a possible D match to TRBD1 (5 bases). Trimming removed 0 bases at V and 5 bases at J, with 12 bases between. The CDR3 consists of 14 residues. Germline V gene lookup returns CDR1 SGHRS and CDR2 YFSETQ. DNA of the CDR3: TGCGCCAGCAGCTTGGCGGCAGGGCTCAACGAGCAGTACTTC. Translation gives CASSLAAGLNEQYF.

This chain connects TRBV5-1 to TRBJ2-2; 8 nucleotides line up with TRBD1. CDR3 length: 15 amino acids. The trim removed 3 bases at V and 4 bases at J, leaving 5 bases unmatched. Germline V gene data show CDR1 as SGHRS and CDR2 as YFSETQ. CDR3 loop: CASSWDRTTTGELFF. CDR3 DNA: TGCGCCAGCAGCTGGGACAGGACCACCACCGGGGAGCTGTTTTTT. The full variable domain, with the rest looked up from reference TRBV5-1 and TRBJ2-2, is KAGVTQTPRYLIKTRGQQVTLSCSPISGHRSVSWYQQTPGQGLQFLFEYFSETQRNKGNFPGRFSGRQFSNSRSEMNVSTLELGDSALYLCASSWDRTTTGELFFGEGSRLTVL.

The chain couples TRBV5-1 to TRBJ1-5; TRBD1 might be the D (5 bases). Looked up from germline, CDR1 is SGHRS and CDR2 is YFSETQ. V gave up 4 bases and J gave up 3 bases, with 11 bases separating them. The CDR3 is made up of 14 amino acids. CDR3 sequence (DNA): TGCGCCAGCAGCCCCGGGACCTACAATCAGCCCCAGCATTTT. Residues: CASSPGTYNQPQHF.

The rearrangement links TRBV4-2 to TRBJ2-2; 8 nucleotides line up with TRBD1. The CDR3 totals 15 residues. Germline CDR1 LGHNA, CDR2 YNFKEQ. V gave up 4 bases and J gave up 2 bases; unmatched junction bases: 3. CDR3 in amino acids: CASSPGQANTGELFF. The CDR3 region has the DNA TGTGCCAGCAGCCCGGGACAGGCTAACACCGGGGAGCTGTTTTTT.

The chain recombines TRBV11-3 with TRBJ2-1, with 11 bases matching TRBD2. J was trimmed by 3 bases and V by 6 bases; bases with no gene match: 7. This CDR3 is 16 amino acids long. Germline CDR1 reads SGHNT; CDR2 reads YENEEA. DNA of the CDR3: TGTGCCAGCAGTAAAGGACTAGCGGGCAGCTACAATGAGCAGTTCTTC. This sequence encodes CASSKGLAGSYNEQFF.

V gene TRBV7-8 combines with J gene TRBJ2-3; the match to TRBD2 covers 14 bases. In germline, CDR1 is SGHVS, CDR2 FQNEAQ. This CDR3 spans 16 amino acids. The trim removed 4 bases at V and 4 bases at J, leaving 4 bases unmatched. This CDR3 is CASSYRLAGGPDTQYF. As DNA, the CDR3 is TGTGCCAGCAGCTATAGACTAGCGGGAGGGCCAGATACGCAGTATTTT. Full variable domain (outside the CDR3, taken from reference TRBV7-8 and TRBJ2-3): GAGVSQSPRYKVAKRGQDVALRCDPISGHVSLFWYQQALGQGPEFLTYFQNEAQLDKSGLPSDRFFAERPEGSVSTLKIQRTQQEDSAVYLCASSYRLAGGPDTQYFGPGTRLTVL.

The chain couples TRBV5-1 to TRBJ1-5, with D uncertain. The length of the CDR3 is 14 residues. With 0 bases removed from V and 0 bases from J, the gap between germline ends came to 4 bases. The germline CDR1 and CDR2 sequences are SGHRS and YFSETQ. CDR3 loop: CASSLGYSNQPQHF. Written as DNA, the CDR3 is TGCGCCAGCAGCTTGGGGTATAGCAATCAGCCCCAGCATTTT.

The chain carries TRBV13 and TRBJ2-5; tentatively, D is TRBD2 (5 bases). This CDR3 has 13 amino acids. Germline V lookup: CDR1 PRHDT, CDR2 FYEKMQ (reference sequence). V was pared by 3 bases and J by 4 bases, with 9 bases between. The CDR3 here is CASSLDWGETQYF. Written as DNA, the CDR3 is TGTGCCAGCAGCTTGGACTGGGGAGAGACCCAGTACTTC. Drawing the rest from reference TRBV13 and TRBJ2-5, the complete variable domain is AAGVIQSPRHLIKEKRETATLKCYPIPRHDTVYWYQQGPGQDPQFLISFYEKMQSDKGSIPDRFSAQQFSDYHSELNMSSLELGDSALYFCASSLDWGETQYFGPGTRLLVL.

This chain links TRBV7-9 with TRBJ2-1, with D possibly called TRBD1 or TRBD2 (6 bases each). The CDR3 totals 16 residues. Germline-derived CDR1 and CDR2 are SEHNR and FQNEAQ (reference sequence). Trimming took 6 bases from V and 2 from J, leaving 17 bases between them. DNA for the CDR3: TGTGCCAGCAGATCAAAGGGGGGTCGGACCTACAATGAGCAGTTCTTC. Protein sequence: CASRSKGGRTYNEQFF.

The chain couples TRBV6-1 to TRBJ2-6, with D perhaps matching TRBD1 (5 bases). This CDR3 has 17 residues. CDR1 is MNHNS, CDR2 SASEGT, per germline. Trimming shortened V by 4 bases and J by 4 bases, and 17 bases separated the two germline ends. CDR3 bases: TGTGCCAGCAGTGTCAGCCGGATAGGGGCAGGGGCCAACGTCCTGACTTTC. Translation gives CASSVSRIGAGANVLTF.

This rearrangement joins TRBV6-1 to TRBJ2-5; 10 nucleotides agree with TRBD2. This CDR3 is built from 16 residues. Germline values: CDR1 MNHNS, CDR2 SASEGT. V was pared by 4 bases and J by 0 bases, with 5 bases of the junction left unmatched. The CDR3 DNA sequence: TGTGCCAGCAGTGCCTGGGGACTAGCGAACCAAGAGACCCAGTACTTC. Amino acid sequence: CASSAWGLANQETQYF.

V gene TRBV7-3 combines with J gene TRBJ2-1; TRBD2 agrees at 8 bases. Germline V CDR1 and CDR2: SGHTA, FQGTGA. Losses at the gene ends were 0 bases for V and 6 bases for J; bases not matched to a gene: 4. The CDR3 is 15 residues long. The CDR3 DNA reads TGTGCCAGCAGCTTAACGTACGGGAGGGCCAATGAGCAGTTCTTC. Amino acids: CASSLTYGRANEQFF.

The sample holds one count of this clone. The chain couples TRBV4-1 to TRBJ2-1; TRBD1 matches 7 bases. Germline V CDR1 and CDR2: MGHRA, YSYEKL. This CDR3 has 15 amino acids. With 4 bases clipped from V and 3 bases from J, the junction kept 6 bases outside the gene matches. For the CDR3, the DNA is TGCGCCAGCAGCCGCCTTGGGACAGTCTACAATGAGCAGTTCTTC. Its translation is CASSRLGTVYNEQFF.

This chain connects TRBV7-9 to TRBJ1-2, with 7 nucleotides matching TRBD1. This CDR3 comprises 15 residues. J was trimmed by 6 bases and V by 4 bases; bases with no gene match: 11. Germline values: CDR1 SEHNR, CDR2 FQNEAQ (reference sequence). The CDR3 region has the DNA TGTGCCAGCAGCTCGGGCCCGACAGGGACTCATGGCTACACCTTC. It translates to CASSSGPTGTHGYTF.

The chain combines TRBV7-3 with TRBJ2-7, with 11 nucleotides matching TRBD1. Trimming removed 5 bases from V and 2 bases from J; junction bases left unmatched: 5. This CDR3 contains 15 residues. From germline, CDR1 is SGHTA and CDR2 FQGTGA. CDR3 protein: CASSASGQGAYEQYF. CDR3 DNA sequence: TGTGCCAGCAGCGCCTCGGGACAGGGGGCCTACGAGCAGTACTTC.

In DNA form, the CDR3 reads TGCGCCAGCAGCCAAGTCCTGGGGCCCCAAGAGACCCAGTACTTC. Encoded protein: CASSQVLGPQETQYF. The rearrangement uses TRBV4-1 and TRBJ2-5, with D perhaps matching TRBD1 (5 bases). Germline assignment: CDR1 MGHRA and CDR2 YSYEKL. V was pared by 1 base and J by 1 base, with 10 bases between. The CDR3 totals 15 residues.

The chain is built from TRBV27 and TRBJ1-3; a weak D match, TRBD1 (5 bases). V shed 0 bases and J shed 2 bases, with 14 bases lying between them. Germline CDR1 reads MNHEY; CDR2 reads SMNVEV (reference sequence). The CDR3 totals 17 residues. The CDR3 here is CASSLSGPRSAGNTIYF. The CDR3 DNA reads TGTGCCAGCAGTTTATCGGGACCGAGGAGCGCTGGAAACACCATATATTTT.

CDR3 sequence: CASSLAKWQFALSNQPQHF. As DNA, the CDR3 is TGTGCCAGCAGCTTAGCAAAGTGGCAGTTCGCCTTAAGCAATCAGCCCCAGCATTTT. The chain links TRBV7-8 to TRBJ1-5; D remains ambiguous. This CDR3 has 19 amino acids. Trimming left V 0 bases short and J 1 base short, with 19 bases between. Germline V gene data show CDR1 as SGHVS and CDR2 as FQNEAQ.

This chain links TRBV5-8 with TRBJ2-2; 9 nucleotides align to TRBD1. This CDR3 comprises 17 residues. CDR1 is SGHTS, CDR2 YDEGEE, per germline. Germline trimming cut 2 bases from V and 7 bases from J; bases unmatched to any gene: 12. The CDR3 DNA reads as TGTGCCAGCAGCTTTCCCACCAACAGGGGGCGAGACGGGGAGCTGTTTTTT. Translated, it gives CASSFPTNRGRDGELFF.